These T cell receptor beta chains were read from a single sample in a study of breast tumors, draining lymph nodes, adjacent tissues. TCRdb fed the multiplex PCR reads into MiXCR, producing one record per CDR3 protein. The top ten clones hold around 1.1% of a sample with 200,000 to 300,000 distinct CDR3 sequences, 30% of them seen once. Sample: axillary lymph node tissue. These receptors originate from a female donor with breast cancer. Some clones in this sample may be carry-over from other donors' samples. CDR3s include the opening cysteine and the closing phenylalanine or tryptophan. Fields, in order: D gene, V gene, J gene, clone size, CDR3 protein, CDR3 DNA. D genes are given only for firm matches. For some rows the clone size is stated as once, few or many, or as a class when expanded; others skip it.

>.|TRBV7-6|TRBJ2-2|.
CASSLWAGELFF
TGTGCCAGCAGCTTATGGGCAGGGGAGCTGTTTTTT
>.|TRBV19|TRBJ1-5|many
CASRSGARQFF
TGTGCCAGCCGTTCGGGAGCCCGTCAATTTTTT
>TRBD1|TRBV25-1|TRBJ2-1|.
CASSRLGQSSSYNEQFF
TGTGCCAGCAGCCGACTGGGACAGTCGAGCTCCTACAATGAGCAGTTCTTC
>.|TRBV20-1|TRBJ1-6|many
CSASAYGQVNSPLHF
TGCAGTGCTAGTGCGTATGGGCAAGTTAATTCACCCCTCCACTTT
>TRBD2|TRBV20-1|TRBJ2-7|many
CSARKIGTSGSPYEQYF
TGCAGTGCTAGAAAAATTGGGACTAGCGGGAGTCCATACGAGCAGTACTTC
>.|TRBV2|TRBJ1-4|once
CASTPRGGQLLFNEKLFF
TGTGCCAGCACTCCAAGAGGTGGTCAGCTGCTATTTAATGAAAAACTGTTTTTT
>.|TRBV5-6|TRBJ2-2|many
CASSLAPSSLANTGELFF
TGTGCCAGCAGCTTGGCCCCGTCTAGTTTGGCGAACACCGGGGAGCTGTTTTTT
>.|TRBV20-1|TRBJ2-2|.
CSAKGMTGELFF
TGCAGTGCTAAGGGGATGACAGGGGAGCTGTTTTTT
>.|TRBV28|TRBJ2-7|.
CASSTGYYEQYF
TGTGCCAGCAGCACAGGGTACTACGAGCAGTACTTC
>.|TRBV10-3|TRBJ2-7|many
CAISEQGPSSYEQYF
TGTGCCATCAGTGAACAGGGACCAAGCTCCTACGAGCAGTACTTC
>.|TRBV25-1|TRBJ2-2|.
CASNTGELFF
TGTGCCAGCAACACCGGGGAGCTGTTTTTT
>.|TRBV2|TRBJ1-4|.
CASSVGDATNEKLFF
TGTGCCAGCAGTGTCGGGGATGCAACTAATGAAAAACTGTTTTTT
>.|TRBV12-3/TRBV12-4|TRBJ2-6|.
CASSFALQGGGRAGANVLTF
TGTGCCAGCAGTTTCGCGCTCCAGGGCGGGGGCCGGGCTGGGGCCAACGTCCTGACTTTC
>TRBD2|TRBV9|TRBJ2-3|many
CASSVSGREADTQYF
TGTGCCAGCAGCGTTAGCGGGAGGGAGGCAGATACGCAGTATTTT
>TRBD1|TRBV10-2|TRBJ2-7|many
CASSETGGSYEQYF
TGCGCCAGCAGTGAGACAGGGGGCTCCTACGAGCAGTACTTC
>.|TRBV11-3|TRBJ1-1|.
CASSLIVTNEAFF
TGTGCCAGCAGCTTAATCGTGACAAATGAAGCTTTCTTT
>.|TRBV7-9|TRBJ1-1|.
CASSYPRGRAVNTEAFF
TGTGCCAGCAGCTACCCTCGGGGTCGGGCGGTGAACACTGAAGCTTTCTTT
>.|TRBV6-5|TRBJ1-2|few
CASSYSRGGKVYGYTF
TGTGCCAGCAGTTACTCGAGGGGGGGCAAGGTCTATGGCTACACCTTC
>TRBD2|TRBV7-7|TRBJ2-1|.
CASGLLAGAAYNEPFF
TGTGCTAGCGGCCTCCTAGCGGGAGCCGCCTACAATGAGCCGTTCTTC
>.|TRBV4-3|TRBJ2-1|many
CASSPGQATSYNEQFF
TGCGCCAGCAGCCCCGGGCAGGCTACGTCCTACAATGAGCAGTTCTTC
>.|TRBV9|TRBJ2-4|.
CASSVGGRQNIQYF
TGTGCCAGCAGCGTAGGGGGTCGCCAAAACATTCAGTACTTC
>TRBD2|TRBV30|TRBJ2-5|few
CAWSVFRTSGRAGETQYF
TGTGCCTGGAGTGTATTTCGGACTAGCGGGAGGGCCGGGGAGACCCAGTACTTC
>.|TRBV27|TRBJ1-2|few
CASSPTTLNYGYTF
TGTGCCAGCAGTCCTACGACCCTTAACTATGGCTACACCTTC